What follows describes a single TCR beta chain. No antigen is known for it. This sample was taken from a study of cytomegalovirus exposure and HLA in healthy donors. General study findings and limits: Among TCR beta chains, those listed as cytomegalovirus-associated numbered about 160.

V lost 4 bases and J lost 4, with 13 bases in between. The CDR3 has 14 amino acids. Germline V gene sequence: CDR1 MGHRA, CDR2 YSYEKL. Clones were read by immunoSEQ multiplex PCR, and TCRdb kept only the in-frame ones, dropping some. Counted here are 150,000 or so clones, roughly nine tenths occurring once; the ten biggest clones make up about 9.9%. The receptor's source is a woman in her late teens or twenties in good health and CMV-seropositive. The specimen sequenced was PBMCs. The gene calls are TRBV4-1 and TRBJ2-5; tentative D call: TRBD2 (7 bases). CDR3 residues: CASSLGGGRETQYF. CDR3 nucleotide sequence: TGCGCCAGCAGCCTAGGGGGGGGGAGAGAGACCCAGTACTTC.